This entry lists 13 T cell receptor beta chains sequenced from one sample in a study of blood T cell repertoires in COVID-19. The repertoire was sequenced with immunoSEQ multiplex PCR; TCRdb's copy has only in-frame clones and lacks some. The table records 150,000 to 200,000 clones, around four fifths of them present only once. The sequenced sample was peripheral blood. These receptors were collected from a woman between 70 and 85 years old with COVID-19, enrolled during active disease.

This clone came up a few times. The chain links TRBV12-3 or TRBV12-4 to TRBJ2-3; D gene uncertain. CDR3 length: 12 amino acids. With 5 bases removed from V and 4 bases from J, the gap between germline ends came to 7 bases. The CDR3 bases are TGTGCCAGCAGTCAGAATTCAGATACGCAGTATTTT. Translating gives CASSQNSDTQYF.

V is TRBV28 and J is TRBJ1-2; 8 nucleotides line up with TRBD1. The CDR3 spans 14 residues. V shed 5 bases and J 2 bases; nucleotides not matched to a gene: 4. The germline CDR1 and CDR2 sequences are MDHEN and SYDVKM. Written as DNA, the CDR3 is TGTGCCAGCAGTCTTCGGGACAGGAACTATGGCTACACCTTC. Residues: CASSLRDRNYGYTF.

DNA for the CDR3: TGTGCCAGCAGTAGATCCGGGACACCTCTTCTCTCCTACAATGAGCAGTTCTTC. It encodes CASSRSGTPLLSYNEQFF. The V call is TRBV6-4, the J call TRBJ2-1; a possible D gene is TRBD1 (6 bases). The CDR3 sequence is 18 residues long. CDR1 and CDR2 (germline): MRHNA, SNTAGT. V gave up 5 bases and J gave up 0 bases, with 20 bases separating them.

The CDR3 spells CASSQGGTSTYEQYF. DNA for the CDR3: TGTGCCAGCAGCCAAGGTGGGACTAGCACGTACGAGCAGTACTTC. V gene TRBV21-1 combines with J gene TRBJ2-7; TRBD2 was called by the table and not checked on the DNA. TRBV21-1 corresponds to a pseudogene. The CDR3 totals 15 residues.

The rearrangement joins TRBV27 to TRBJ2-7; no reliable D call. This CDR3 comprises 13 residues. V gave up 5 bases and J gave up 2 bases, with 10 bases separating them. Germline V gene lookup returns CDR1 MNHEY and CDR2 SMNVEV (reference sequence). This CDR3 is CASSASSTYEQYF. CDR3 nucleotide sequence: TGTGCCAGCAGTGCATCTAGTACCTACGAGCAGTACTTC.

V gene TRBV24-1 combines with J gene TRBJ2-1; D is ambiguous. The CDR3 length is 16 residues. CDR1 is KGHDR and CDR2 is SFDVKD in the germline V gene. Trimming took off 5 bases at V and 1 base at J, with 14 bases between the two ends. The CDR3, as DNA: TGTGCCACCAGTGCCCCGACTCCCTCGTCCTACAATGAGCAGTTCTTC. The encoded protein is CATSAPTPSSYNEQFF.

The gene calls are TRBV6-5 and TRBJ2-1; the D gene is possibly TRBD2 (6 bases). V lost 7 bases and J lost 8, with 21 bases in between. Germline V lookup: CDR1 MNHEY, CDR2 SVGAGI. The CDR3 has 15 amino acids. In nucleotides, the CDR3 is TGTGCCAGCAAGGGACCGGGACTGCGTGGCGATGAGCAGTTCTTC. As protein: CASKGPGLRGDEQFF.

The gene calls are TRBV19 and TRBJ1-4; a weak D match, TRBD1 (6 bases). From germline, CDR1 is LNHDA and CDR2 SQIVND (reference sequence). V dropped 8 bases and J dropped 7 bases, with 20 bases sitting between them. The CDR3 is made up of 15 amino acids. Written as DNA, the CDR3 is TGTGCCAGTGGGAGGGGCACAGGGAAAGGTGAAAAACTGTTTTTT. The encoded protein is CASGRGTGKGEKLFF.

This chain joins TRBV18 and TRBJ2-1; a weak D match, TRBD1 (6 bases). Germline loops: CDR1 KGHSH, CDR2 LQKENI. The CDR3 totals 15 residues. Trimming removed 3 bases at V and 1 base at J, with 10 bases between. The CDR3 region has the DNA TGTGCCAGCTCACCGAAACAGGGATCCTACAATGAGCAGTTCTTC. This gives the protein CASSPKQGSYNEQFF.

CDR3 coding DNA: TGTGCCAGCAGCGTTAGCGGCCAAAACACCGGGGAGCTGTTTTTT. Encoded protein: CASSVSGQNTGELFF. This chain joins TRBV11-3 and TRBJ2-2; perhaps TRBD2 as D (6 bases). The CDR3 extends over 15 amino acids. Germline CDR1 is SGHNT and CDR2 is YENEEA. V gave up 5 bases and J gave up 2 bases, with 12 bases separating them.

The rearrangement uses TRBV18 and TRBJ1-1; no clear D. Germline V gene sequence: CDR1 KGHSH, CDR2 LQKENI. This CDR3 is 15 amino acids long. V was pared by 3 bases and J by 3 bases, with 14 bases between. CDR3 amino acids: CASSPDHYPDTEAFF. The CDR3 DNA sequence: TGTGCCAGCTCACCTGACCACTATCCGGACACTGAAGCTTTCTTT.

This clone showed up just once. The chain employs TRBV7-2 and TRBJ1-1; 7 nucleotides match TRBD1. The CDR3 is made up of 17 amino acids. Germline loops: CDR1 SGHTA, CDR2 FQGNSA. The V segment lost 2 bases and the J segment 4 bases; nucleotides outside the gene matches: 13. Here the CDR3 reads CASSLLATGAGGTEAFF. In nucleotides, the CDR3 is TGTGCCAGCAGCTTATTGGCAACAGGGGCGGGAGGCACTGAAGCTTTCTTT.

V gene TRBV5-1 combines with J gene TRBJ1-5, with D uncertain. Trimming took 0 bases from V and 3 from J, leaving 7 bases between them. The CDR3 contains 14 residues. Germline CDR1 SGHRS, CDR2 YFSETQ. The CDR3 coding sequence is TGCGCCAGCAGCTTGGGTTCCTCCAATCAGCCCCAGCATTTT. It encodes CASSLGSSNQPQHF.